This T cell receptor beta chain stems from a study of cytomegalovirus exposure and HLA in healthy donors. This CDR3 has 16 residues. Germline V gene data show CDR1 as MGHDK and CDR2 as SYGVNS. V lost 4 bases and J lost 0, with 13 bases in between. As concerns this clone: Antigen specificity is unknown.

Broader study findings: The classifier reportedly diagnosed cytomegalovirus status with high specificity and sensitivity. Later work associated 16,951 TCR beta sequences with HLA alleles at 0.05 false discovery rate. Accurate predictions that matched the HLA-A and HLA-B alleles of most subjects were reportedly made from TCR beta sequences.

Vbeta (60) and Jbeta (13) primers were used in the PCR. Data came from immunoSEQ multiplex PCR; TCRdb stores just in-frame clones and leaves some out. The data show about 190,000 clones, around 88% seen once. The V and J genes are TRBV25-1 and TRBJ1-3; tentative D call: TRBD1 (6 bases). The sequence was obtained from a woman in her 30s in good health and CMV-seronegative. Sequenced material: PBMCs. The CDR3 DNA sequence: TGTGCCAGCAGTGCCTTCACAGGGAGCTCTGGAAACACCATATATTTT. Protein: CASSAFTGSSGNTIYF.